This is a list of T cell receptor beta chains from one sample in a study of shared clonotypes between healthy human individuals. Clones were sequenced by immunoSEQ multiplex PCR, and TCRdb holds only the in-frame ones, with some missing. Among 2 million to 2.5 million clones listed, 80% to 95% were seen once. The sample taken for sequencing was naive CD4+ T cells from PBMCs. The source of these receptors is a man younger than 35 in good health. Some clones in this sample may be carry-over from other donors' samples. Both conserved end residues are part of each CDR3. The D gene is left open where the match is weak. Size is stated for part of the rows, as once, few or many counts, or as a class when the clone is expanded.

j_call	clone_size	v_call	d_call	cdr3_nt	cdr3_aa
TRBJ2-5	NA	TRBV7-2	TRBD1	TGTGCCAGCACCCCTTTTACCGGGACAGCCCAAGAGACCCAGTACTTC	CASTPFTGTAQETQYF
TRBJ1-5	NA	TRBV27	NA	TGTGCCAGCACCCCGAACGGAGGGGCGGCTCAGCCCCAGCATTTT	CASTPNGGAAQPQHF
TRBJ1-1	NA	TRBV6-5	TRBD1	TGTGCCAGCAGCCGCGGACAGGCCAAGGCTTTCTTT	CASSRGQAKAFF
TRBJ1-5	NA	TRBV28	NA	TGTGCCAGCAGTCCCCGGATAGTAACGTTCCAGCCCCAGCATTTT	CASSPRIVTFQPQHF
TRBJ1-5	NA	TRBV29-1	NA	TGCAGCTGCTTCACGAGTAGCAATCAGCCCCAGCATTTT	CSCFTSSNQPQHF
TRBJ1-5	NA	TRBV2	NA	TGTGCCAGCAGCGCAGGGAGGGGCAATCAGCCCCAGCATTTT	CASSAGRGNQPQHF
TRBJ2-7	NA	TRBV27	NA	TGTGCCAGCAGTGCCTCCGGCTACGAGCAGTACTTC	CASSASGYEQYF
TRBJ2-3	once	TRBV5-1	NA	TGCGCCAGCCGAAGTGCAGCAGATACGCAGTATTTT	CASRSAADTQYF
TRBJ2-3	NA	TRBV4-3	TRBD1	TGCGCCAGCAGCCAAGACAAGCGGACAGGGGTGGATACGCAGTATTTT	CASSQDKRTGVDTQYF
TRBJ1-2	NA	TRBV23-1	NA	TGCGCCAGCAGTCTTCTCGCGTCAGGGAGACGTTCTAACTATGGCTACACCTTC	CASSLLASGRRSNYGYTF
TRBJ2-1	NA	TRBV5-1	TRBD1	TGCGCCAGCAGCTGGACCCGGGACAGGGTACACAATGAGCAGTTCTTC	CASSWTRDRVHNEQFF
TRBJ2-7	NA	TRBV5-6	NA	TGTGCCAGCAGCGATGGACCGGCACTGGGCTACGAGCAGTACTTC	CASSDGPALGYEQYF
TRBJ2-4	NA	TRBV2	TRBD2	TGTGCCTCCCGCCAGGCGGGAGACAACATTCAGTACTTC	CASRQAGDNIQYF
TRBJ1-1	NA	TRBV5-5	NA	TGTGCCAGCAGCTTGGTGGTCCGGAACACTGAAGCTTTCTTT	CASSLVVRNTEAFF
TRBJ2-3	NA	TRBV6-1	NA	TGTGCCAGCAGTGCTTGGCAGGGAAGCACAGATACGCAGTATTTT	CASSAWQGSTDTQYF
TRBJ2-5	NA	TRBV7-2	NA	TGTGCCAGCAGCTTACAGGGCCGGGAGACCCAGTACTTC	CASSLQGRETQYF
TRBJ2-7	NA	TRBV10-1	NA	TGCGCCAGCGCCCCGGGCTCCTACGAGCAGTACTTC	CASAPGSYEQYF
TRBJ2-1	once	TRBV5-1	TRBD2	TGCGCCAGCAACTCTGGGACTAGCTTATCGCAGTTCTTC	CASNSGTSLSQFF
TRBJ2-1	NA	TRBV19	TRBD2	TGTGCCAGTAGTAGGGGGACTAGCGGGACTGAGCAGTTCTTC	CASSRGTSGTEQFF
TRBJ2-7	NA	TRBV28	NA	TGTGCCACTGAGAGGGGTGGCTGGTACGAGCAGTACTTC	CATERGGWYEQYF
TRBJ2-1	NA	TRBV4-1	TRBD2	TGCGCCAGCAGCGTGGGGGGAGGGGATTACAATGAGCAGTTCTTC	CASSVGGGDYNEQFF
TRBJ2-5	NA	TRBV6-1	TRBD2	TGTGCCGGGGGGGGACCCGGGATCGTAGAGACCCAGTACTTC	CAGGGPGIVETQYF
TRBJ2-4	NA	TRBV2	TRBD1	TGTGCCAGCAAAAACCCGACAGGGGGGGATATTAAAAACATTCAGTACTTC	CASKNPTGGDIKNIQYF
TRBJ1-2	NA	TRBV4-1	NA	TGCGCCAGCAGCCTACAGGGAGCTACTGGCTACACCTTC	CASSLQGATGYTF
TRBJ2-3	NA	TRBV7-9	TRBD2	TGTGCCAGCAGCGCCTCCGGGACTAGGAAGCCCACAGATACGCAGTATTTT	CASSASGTRKPTDTQYF
TRBJ2-3	NA	TRBV30	NA	TGTGCCTGGAGTTTGTGGAGCGCAGATACGCAGTATTTT	CAWSLWSADTQYF
TRBJ1-1	NA	TRBV11-2	NA	TGTGCCAGCAGCTTAGACTTGGTTACCGCTTCCCACAGGGAGGACACTGAAGCTTTCTTT	CASSLDLVTASHREDTEAFF
TRBJ2-7	once	TRBV15	NA	TGTGCCACCAGCAGAGCAGCCCCTTCGGAGCAGTACTTC	CATSRAAPSEQYF
TRBJ1-2	once	TRBV6-1	NA	TGTGCCAGCAGTGAAGGGGGAGAACTAACGGGAACCTTC	CASSEGGELTGTF
TRBJ2-4	few	TRBV18	NA	TGTGCCAGCTCACCACTTGATCAGACGGGGAACATTCAGTACTTC	CASSPLDQTGNIQYF
TRBJ2-1	NA	TRBV5-1	TRBD1	TGCGCCAGCAGCTTTATGGGACAGGTCTACAATGAGCAGTTCTTC	CASSFMGQVYNEQFF
TRBJ1-2	NA	TRBV19	NA	TGTGCCAGTAGTATCGGAGGGTTGGGAGGCTACACCTTC	CASSIGGLGGYTF
TRBJ2-3	NA	TRBV9	TRBD2	TGTGCCAGCAGCGTTATAGCGGGAGAGACAGATACGCAGTATTTT	CASSVIAGETDTQYF
TRBJ2-3	NA	TRBV7-9	NA	TGTGCCAGCACCGCGGAGGGCCATGATACGCAGTATTTT	CASTAEGHDTQYF
TRBJ2-2	NA	TRBV7-3	NA	TGTGCCAGCAGTCCGGACACCGGGGAGCTGTTTTTT	CASSPDTGELFF
TRBJ1-2	NA	TRBV7-9	TRBD1	TGTGCCAGCAGCTTAGAAGCGCAGGGGGGCGGCTACACCTTC	CASSLEAQGGGYTF
TRBJ2-1	NA	TRBV25-1	NA	TGTGCCAGCAGTGAAGCACGGCCGAGCTCCTACAATGAGCAGTTCTTC	CASSEARPSSYNEQFF
TRBJ2-1	NA	TRBV5-4	TRBD2	TGTGCCAGCAGCTTGACTAGCGGCCTCTACAATGAGCAGTTCTTC	CASSLTSGLYNEQFF
TRBJ2-5	few	TRBV7-3	NA	TGTGCCAGCAGCTTAGGGCAGCAAGAGACCCAGTACTTC	CASSLGQQETQYF
TRBJ2-7	NA	TRBV2	TRBD1	TGTGCCAGCAGTGCGGGACAGGATTCGTACGAGCAGTACTTC	CASSAGQDSYEQYF
TRBJ2-1	NA	TRBV7-2	NA	TGTGCCAGCAGCCTGCAAGCCGGGACCTACAATGAGCAGTTCTTC	CASSLQAGTYNEQFF
TRBJ2-5	NA	TRBV18	NA	TGTGCCAGCTCACCGGGACTCCCTAGGGAGACCCAGTACTTC	CASSPGLPRETQYF
TRBJ2-5	NA	TRBV25-1	NA	TGTGCCAGCAGTGGCCGGACCTTCGGAGAGACCCAGTACTTC	CASSGRTFGETQYF
TRBJ2-1	NA	TRBV7-2	TRBD2	TGTGCCAGCAGCTTTAGCGGGAGTGGAGAGCAGTTCTTC	CASSFSGSGEQFF